Shown below are 23 T cell receptor beta chains from a single sample sequenced in a study of early T cells in non-severe SARS-CoV-2 infection. Via MiXCR, TCRdb re-called the 5' RACE reads, giving one row per CDR3 protein. The repertoire holds roughly 110,000 distinct CDR3 sequences, around 10% seen once, with approximately 8.1% in the top ten. The sequenced sample was whole blood. The receptors originated from an adult who was a healthcare worker with PCR-confirmed SARS-CoV-2 infection or an uninfected control (not recorded which).

This chain connects TRBV5-1 to TRBJ2-3, with D unresolved. Germline CDR1 reads SGHRS; CDR2 reads YFSETQ. This CDR3 has 13 amino acids. Trimming removed 0 bases at V and 5 bases at J, with 7 bases between. The CDR3 DNA sequence: TGCGCCAGCAGCTTGGAGGATCAAGATACGCAGTATTTT. Amino acids: CASSLEDQDTQYF.

The chain is built from TRBV7-9 and TRBJ2-3; D is unclear. V shed 7 bases and J shed 2 bases, with 13 bases lying between them. Germline V gives CDR1 SEHNR, CDR2 FQNEAQ (reference sequence). The CDR3 is 14 amino acids. For the CDR3, the DNA is TGTGCCAGCACCGTCCGAAATACCACAGATACGCAGTATTTT. This translates into CASTVRNTTDTQYF. The full variable domain, with the rest looked up from reference TRBV7-9 and TRBJ2-3, is DTGVSQNPRHKITKRGQNVTFRCDPISEHNRLYWYRQTLGQGPEFLTYFQNEAQLEKSRLLSDRFSAERPKGSFSTLEIQRTEQGDSAMYLCASTVRNTTDTQYFGPGTRLTVL.

This sequence joins TRBV7-8 and TRBJ1-4; D uncertain. Looked up from germline, CDR1 is SGHVS and CDR2 is FQNEAQ. This CDR3 is built from 16 residues. Trimming stripped 3 bases from V and 6 bases from J, with 17 bases between. CDR3 loop: CASSLYREGSYEKLFF. CDR3 in DNA: TGTGCCAGCAGCTTGTACAGAGAGGGTTCATATGAAAAACTGTTTTTT.

A few counts support this clonotype. The chain has TRBV28 and TRBJ2-7; either TRBD1 or TRBD2 may supply D (5 bases each). The germline V gene has CDR1 MDHEN and CDR2 SYDVKM. There are 15 residues in the CDR3. Trimming stripped 2 bases from V and 0 bases from J, with 11 bases between. As DNA, the CDR3 is TGTGCCAGCAGTTTAAGGGCAGGGACCTCCTACGAGCAGTACTTC. Encoded protein: CASSLRAGTSYEQYF.

This clonotype appeared many times. The rearrangement joins TRBV29-1 to TRBJ2-1; 8 bases fit TRBD1. Germline V gene data show CDR1 as SQVTM and CDR2 as ANQGSEA. V shed 6 bases and J 7 bases; nucleotides not matched to a gene: 5. CDR3 length: 12 residues. Here the CDR3 reads CSVDRVPNEQFF. The DNA for the CDR3 is TGCAGCGTGGACAGGGTGCCAAATGAGCAGTTCTTC.

This clonotype has a count of ten or more. V gene TRBV4-1 combines with J gene TRBJ1-5; D is undetermined. Germline values: CDR1 MGHRA, CDR2 YSYEKL. V lost 0 bases to trimming and J lost 4 bases, with 13 bases between them. This CDR3 spans 16 amino acids. The CDR3 here is CASSQEIPDGNQPQHF. Written as DNA, the CDR3 is TGCGCCAGCAGCCAAGAGATCCCGGACGGGAATCAGCCCCAGCATTTT.

This clonotype was seen repeatedly, ten times or more. The CDR3 DNA reads as TGTGCCAGCAGGCCAGGGGGGAGCAATCAGCCCCAGCATTTT. It specifies CASRPGGSNQPQHF. V and J are TRBV2 and TRBJ1-5; TRBD1 agrees at 7 bases. Germline lookup yields CDR1 SNHLY and CDR2 FYNNEI. This CDR3 comprises 14 residues. J gave up 1 base and V 6 bases, and 3 bases lay outside the gene matches.

This clonotype came up many times. The rearrangement uses TRBV14 and TRBJ1-1, with TRBD1 identical over 9 bases. This CDR3 is 14 amino acids long. Germline V lookup: CDR1 SGHDN, CDR2 FVKESK. V gave up 3 bases and J gave up 11 bases; unmatched junction bases: 10. The CDR3 reads CASSHRDRDLLAFF. In DNA form, the CDR3 reads TGTGCCAGCAGCCACCGGGACAGGGACCTTTTGGCTTTCTTT.

V and J are TRBV28 and TRBJ2-1; D may be TRBD1 or TRBD2 (5 bases each). Trimming removed 2 bases from V and 6 bases from J, with 8 bases in between. The CDR3 is 13 amino acids. CDR1 is MDHEN and CDR2 is SYDVKM in the germline V gene. CDR3 in amino acids: CASSLQGRNEQFF. The CDR3 DNA reads as TGTGCCAGCAGTTTACAGGGACGCAATGAGCAGTTCTTC.

This clonotype was detected ten times or more. This chain uses TRBV7-2 with TRBJ2-3, with TRBD2 matching over 10 bases. This CDR3 contains 16 residues. V was clipped by 1 base and J by 6 bases; unmatched bases: 7. Looked up from germline, CDR1 is SGHTA and CDR2 is FQGNSA. CDR3 sequence: CASSLVSSGGLDTQYF. The CDR3 DNA reads TGTGCCAGCAGCTTAGTGTCTAGCGGGGGACTGGATACGCAGTATTTT. Filled out from reference TRBV7-2 and TRBJ2-3, the complete variable domain reads GAGVSQSPSNKVTEKGKDVELRCDPISGHTALYWYRQSLGQGLEFLIYFQGNSAPDKSGLPSDRFSAERTGGSVSTLTIQRTQQEDSAVYLCASSLVSSGGLDTQYFGPGTRLTVL.

This chain joins TRBV5-1 and TRBJ2-3, with D unclear. The V gene's germline CDR1 is SGHRS and CDR2 YFSETQ. This CDR3 spans 14 amino acids. V was clipped by 2 bases and J by 4 bases, with 11 bases between them. The CDR3 nucleotides are TGCGCCAGCAGCTTCTTAGTGGACGCAGATACGCAGTATTTT. This gives the protein CASSFLVDADTQYF.

V and J are TRBV5-1 and TRBJ2-2; 7 bases are shared with TRBD1. In germline, CDR1 is SGHRS, CDR2 YFSETQ. V lost 3 bases to trimming and J lost 1 base; unmatched junction nucleotides: 6. The CDR3 sequence is 16 residues long. The CDR3 loop is CASSWMTGRNTGELFF. As DNA, the CDR3 is TGCGCCAGCAGCTGGATGACAGGGAGGAACACCGGGGAGCTGTTTTTT.

This clonotype showed up just a few times. The rearrangement uses TRBV28 and TRBJ2-7; 8 bases are a match to TRBD1. Germline assignment: CDR1 MDHEN and CDR2 SYDVKM. Germline trimming cut 5 bases from V and 5 bases from J; bases unmatched to any gene: 8. There are 14 residues in the CDR3. The CDR3 reads CASSMGQEKDEQYF. DNA for the CDR3: TGTGCCAGCAGTATGGGACAGGAGAAGGACGAGCAGTACTTC.

This clonotype was counted between two and nine times. The chain carries TRBV4-1 and TRBJ1-4; a weak D match, TRBD1 (5 bases). CDR3 size: 14 residues. Looked up from germline, CDR1 is MGHRA and CDR2 is YSYEKL. V lost 0 bases and J 5 bases, leaving 7 bases between the germline ends. The CDR3 sequence: CASSQEGGNEKLFF. CDR3 DNA: TGCGCCAGCAGCCAAGAGGGGGGAAATGAAAAACTGTTTTTT.

In its sample, this clonotype was seen a few times. This rearrangement joins TRBV7-9 to TRBJ2-1; no clear D. The CDR3 sequence is 11 residues long. The germline V gene encodes CDR1 SEHNR and CDR2 FQNEAQ (reference sequence). V was shortened by 5 bases and J by 6 bases, with 5 bases between the two germline ends. Here the CDR3 reads CASSPGNEQFF. The CDR3 coding sequence is TGTGCCAGCAGCCCGGGCAATGAGCAGTTCTTC.

This clonotype was seen repeatedly, ten times or more. This chain links TRBV5-1 with TRBJ2-7, with unresolved D. This CDR3 contains 14 residues. Germline CDR1 and CDR2: SGHRS and YFSETQ. Trimming left V 4 bases short and J 5 bases short, with 16 bases between. CDR3: CASSHLNPSDEQYF. In DNA, the CDR3 is TGCGCCAGCAGCCATTTAAACCCCTCTGACGAGCAGTACTTC.

This rearrangement joins TRBV7-2 to TRBJ2-4, with TRBD2 matching 7 bases. The length of the CDR3 is 14 residues. Unmatched junction bases numbered 8, after V lost 5 bases and J lost 7 bases. The V gene's germline CDR1 is SGHTA and CDR2 FQGNSA. For the CDR3, the DNA is TGTGCCAGCAGCCCCCAGGGAGGGAATAACATTCAGTACTTC. It yields the protein CASSPQGGNNIQYF.

This clonotype has at least ten counts. The rearrangement joins TRBV9 to TRBJ2-7, with TRBD2 as a possible D gene (7 bases). The CDR3 has 14 residues. The V gene's germline CDR1 is SGDLS and CDR2 YYNGEE. Trimming left V 2 bases short and J 4 bases short, with 13 bases between. In nucleotides, the CDR3 is TGTGCCAGCAGCGTCGGCGCGGGGGCGTACGAGCAGTACTTC. Translated: CASSVGAGAYEQYF. The whole variable domain, filled in from reference TRBV9 and TRBJ2-7, reads DSGVTQTPKHLITATGQRVTLRCSPRSGDLSVYWYQQSLDQGLQFLIQYYNGEERAKGNILERFSAQQFPDLHSELNLSSLELGDSALYFCASSVGAGAYEQYFGPGTRLTVT.

In this sample, this clonotype turned up many times. This chain joins TRBV3-1 and TRBJ1-3, with no clear D. Between the trimmed V and J ends, which lost 0 bases and 4 bases, there was a span of 19 bases. CDR1 is LGHDT, CDR2 YNNKEL, per germline (reference sequence). The CDR3 covers 18 residues. CDR3 sequence: CASSQDRARGLGGNTIYF. The CDR3 DNA is TGTGCCAGCAGCCAAGACCGGGCGCGGGGTTTAGGAGGAAACACCATATATTTT.

This clonotype has ten or more counts. The V gene is TRBV5-1, the J gene TRBJ2-5; 13 nucleotides match TRBD2. CDR1 and CDR2 (germline): SGHRS, YFSETQ. The CDR3 covers 16 residues. The junction had 9 bases not matched to a gene; V was cut back by 4 bases and J by 6 bases. The CDR3 DNA sequence: TGCGCCAGCAGCGGAGGACTAGCGGGAGTTCCCCAGACCCAGTACTTC. As protein: CASSGGLAGVPQTQYF.

The genes are TRBV19 and TRBJ2-5; possibly TRBD1 or TRBD2 for D (5 bases each). The V end was cut by 8 bases, the J end by 3 bases, with 13 bases between. Germline CDR1 LNHDA, CDR2 SQIVND (reference sequence). This CDR3 is 13 amino acids long. In DNA form, the CDR3 reads TGTGCCAGTTGCCGGGACCACGAAGAGACCCAGTACTTC. This encodes CASCRDHEETQYF.

The rearrangement uses TRBV28 and TRBJ1-5; no clear D. The length of the CDR3 is 12 residues. Trimming shortened V by 5 bases and J by 4 bases, and 6 bases separated the two germline ends. Germline assignment: CDR1 MDHEN and CDR2 SYDVKM. The DNA of the CDR3 is TGTGCCAGCAGTCGGGAAAATCAGCCCCAGCATTTT. Translation: CASSRENQPQHF.

This clonotype was detected ten times or more. The chain couples TRBV20-1 to TRBJ2-5; 11 nucleotides line up with TRBD2. Germline CDR1 and CDR2: DFQATT and SNEGSKA (reference sequence). V lost 5 bases and J lost 1; bases outside the gene matches: 6. The CDR3 contains 15 residues. For the CDR3, the DNA is TGCAGTGCTGCTACTAGCGGGGGCCTCCAAGAGACCCAGTACTTC. Residues: CSAATSGGLQETQYF.